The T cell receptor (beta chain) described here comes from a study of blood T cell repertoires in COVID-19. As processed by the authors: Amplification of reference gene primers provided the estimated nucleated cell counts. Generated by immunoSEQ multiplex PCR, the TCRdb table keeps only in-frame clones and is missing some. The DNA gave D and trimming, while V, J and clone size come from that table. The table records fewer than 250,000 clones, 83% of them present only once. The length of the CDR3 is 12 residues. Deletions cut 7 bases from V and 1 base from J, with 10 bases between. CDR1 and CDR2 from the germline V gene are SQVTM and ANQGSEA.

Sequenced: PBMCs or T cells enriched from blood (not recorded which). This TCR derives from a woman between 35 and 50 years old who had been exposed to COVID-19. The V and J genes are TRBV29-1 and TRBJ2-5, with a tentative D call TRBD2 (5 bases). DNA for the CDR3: TGCAGCGGAGTCGGGATCCAAGAGACCCAGTACTTC. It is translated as CSGVGIQETQYF.